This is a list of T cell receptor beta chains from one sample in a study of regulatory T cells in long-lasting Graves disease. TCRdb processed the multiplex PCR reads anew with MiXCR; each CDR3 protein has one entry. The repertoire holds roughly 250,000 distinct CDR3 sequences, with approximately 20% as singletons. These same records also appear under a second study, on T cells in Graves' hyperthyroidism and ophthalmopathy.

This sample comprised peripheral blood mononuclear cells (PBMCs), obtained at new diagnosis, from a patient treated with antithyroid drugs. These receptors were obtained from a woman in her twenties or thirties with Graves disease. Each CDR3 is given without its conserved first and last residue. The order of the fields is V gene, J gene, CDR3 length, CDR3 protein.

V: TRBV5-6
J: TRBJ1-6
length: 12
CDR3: ASSLFPLDSPPH

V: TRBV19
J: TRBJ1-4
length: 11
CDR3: ASSGAGGEKLF

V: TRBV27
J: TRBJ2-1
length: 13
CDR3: ASSRGTGTYNEQF

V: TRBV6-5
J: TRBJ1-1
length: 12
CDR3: ASSSLIQGPEAF

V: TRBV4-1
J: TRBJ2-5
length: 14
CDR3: ASSQGLGGAVETQY

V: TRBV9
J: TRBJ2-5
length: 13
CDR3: ASSVWTGLTETQY

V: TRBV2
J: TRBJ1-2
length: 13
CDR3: ASSGGFTGAAGYT

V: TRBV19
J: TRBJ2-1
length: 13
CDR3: ASTPSGGPGNEQF

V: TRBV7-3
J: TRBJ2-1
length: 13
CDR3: ASSLLAGGYNEQF

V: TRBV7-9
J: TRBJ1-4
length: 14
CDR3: ASADSSTGANEKLF

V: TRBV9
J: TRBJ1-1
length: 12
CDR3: ASSVGALNTEAF

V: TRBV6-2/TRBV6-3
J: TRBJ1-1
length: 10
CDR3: ASSAGGLEAF

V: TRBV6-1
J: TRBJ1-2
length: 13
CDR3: ASSEFLGAAYGYT

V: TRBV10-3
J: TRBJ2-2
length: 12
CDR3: ASYPAGGTGELF

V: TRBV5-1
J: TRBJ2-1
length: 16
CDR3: ASSLAAGGTGLYNEQF

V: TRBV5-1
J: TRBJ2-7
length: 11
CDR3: ASRKVGLYEQY

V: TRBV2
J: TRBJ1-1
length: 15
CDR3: ASSLGDDRGELPEAF

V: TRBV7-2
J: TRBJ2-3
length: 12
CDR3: ASSFRTRTDTQY

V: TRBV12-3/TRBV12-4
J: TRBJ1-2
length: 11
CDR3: ASRPLGNDGYT

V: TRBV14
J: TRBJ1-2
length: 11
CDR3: ASRIDSSYGYT

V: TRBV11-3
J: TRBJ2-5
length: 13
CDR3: ASSLKPRDMVTQY

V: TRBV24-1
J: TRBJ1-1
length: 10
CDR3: AARGAATEAF

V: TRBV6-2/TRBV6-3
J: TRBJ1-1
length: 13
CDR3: ASSYPPVLATEAF

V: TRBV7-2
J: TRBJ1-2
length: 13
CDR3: ASSLYPGGDYGYT

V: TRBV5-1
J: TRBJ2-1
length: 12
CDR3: ASSLGDRVDEQF

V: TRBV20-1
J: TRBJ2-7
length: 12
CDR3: SARDLAGVYEQY

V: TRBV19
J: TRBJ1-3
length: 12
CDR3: ASKPRSWENTIY

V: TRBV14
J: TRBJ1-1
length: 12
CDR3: ASSPYRGNTEAF

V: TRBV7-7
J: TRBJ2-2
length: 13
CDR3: ASSPGLSYTGELF

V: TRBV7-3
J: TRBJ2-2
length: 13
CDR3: ASREGGANTGELF

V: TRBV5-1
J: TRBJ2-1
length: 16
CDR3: ASSLEGATGGRGNEQF

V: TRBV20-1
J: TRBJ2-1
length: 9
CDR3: SAHLASGGH

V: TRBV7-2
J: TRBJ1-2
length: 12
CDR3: ASSSRTGADGYT